A single sample gave rise to the 10 T cell receptor beta chains below, sequenced in a study of blood T cell repertoires in COVID-19. Only in-frame clones appear in the TCRdb table, and some are missing; sequencing was by immunoSEQ multiplex PCR. The sample lists about 130,000 clones, about 80% occurring once. Sequencing was done on a sample of PBMCs or T cells enriched from blood (not recorded which). Receptors were obtained from a man between 45 and 60 years old who had recovered from COVID-19.

This clone was detected once. The rearrangement uses TRBV5-1 and TRBJ2-5, with 12 positions matching TRBD1. The V segment lost 4 bases and the J segment 2 bases; nucleotides outside the gene matches: 3. The CDR3 runs to 15 residues. From germline, CDR1 is SGHRS and CDR2 YFSETQ. In DNA form, the CDR3 reads TGCGCCAGCAGCCCGGGACAGGGGGCTCAAGAGACCCAGTACTTC. Its translation: CASSPGQGAQETQYF.

The J gene is TRBJ1-4, the V gene TRBV6-1; D remains unclear. Germline V gives CDR1 MNHNS, CDR2 SASEGT. Trimming removed 2 bases from V and 8 bases from J, with 9 bases in between. The CDR3 spans 13 residues. In DNA form, the CDR3 reads TGTGCCAGCAGTGAAATGTTGAGGGAAAAACTGTTTTTT. Amino acids: CASSEMLREKLFF.

The chain uses TRBV18 and TRBJ1-1; 7 positions match TRBD1. Unmatched junction bases numbered 6, after V lost 1 base and J lost 4 bases. The CDR3 covers 15 residues. CDR1 is KGHSH, CDR2 LQKENI, per germline. The CDR3 loop reads CASSPRRGEGTEAFF. CDR3 in DNA: TGTGCCAGCTCACCACGCAGGGGGGAAGGCACTGAAGCTTTCTTT. The full variable domain, rest sourced from reference TRBV18 and TRBJ1-1, is NAGVMQNPRHLVRRRGQEARLRCSPMKGHSHVYWYRQLPEEGLKFMVYLQKENIIDESGMPKERFSAEFPKEGPSILRIQQVVRGDSAAYFCASSPRRGEGTEAFFGQGTRLTVV.

V and J are TRBV19 and TRBJ1-5, with D maybe TRBD1 (6 bases). The V and J ends lost 3 bases and 5 bases respectively, with 14 bases between them. This CDR3 contains 15 residues. Germline V gene lookup returns CDR1 LNHDA and CDR2 SQIVND (reference sequence). Here the CDR3 reads CASSIVGTQDQPQHF. The CDR3 DNA is TGTGCCAGTAGTATTGTGGGGACACAGGATCAGCCCCAGCATTTT.

This chain connects TRBV14 to TRBJ2-1, with 9 bases aligning to TRBD1. The V gene's germline CDR1 is SGHDN and CDR2 FVKESK. The CDR3 is 15 amino acids. The ends lost 3 bases at V and 7 bases at J; junction bases unmatched: 7. In DNA form, the CDR3 reads TGTGCCAGCAGCCACGGTGGGACAGGGCTTAATGAGCAGTTCTTC. Translating gives CASSHGGTGLNEQFF. The full variable domain, its missing parts supplied by reference TRBV14 and TRBJ2-1, is EAGVTQFPSHSVIEKGQTVTLRCDPISGHDNLYWYRRVMGKEIKFLLHFVKESKQDESGMPNNRFLAERTGGTYSTLKVQPAELEDSGVYFCASSHGGTGLNEQFFGPGTRLTVL.

The chain employs TRBV7-6 and TRBJ1-2, with TRBD1 as a possible D gene (6 bases). This CDR3 comprises 14 residues. The V end was cut by 5 bases, the J end by 4 bases, with 14 bases between. Germline V lookup: CDR1 SGHVS, CDR2 FNYEAQ. CDR3 sequence reads: CASSTLGAGYGYTF. DNA for the CDR3: TGTGCCAGCAGCACCCTGGGGGCAGGCTATGGCTACACCTTC.

The chain has TRBV7-9 and TRBJ1-3, with D unresolved. In germline, CDR1 is SEHNR, CDR2 FQNEAQ (reference sequence). CDR3 length: 17 amino acids. Trimming took off 4 bases at V and 4 bases at J, with 20 bases between the two ends. The CDR3 loop is CASSSHHGGVSGNTIYF. CDR3 nucleotide sequence: TGTGCCAGCAGCTCACACCATGGCGGGGTTTCAGGAAACACCATATATTTT.

The CDR3 is CASSGDRAPANTGELFF. For the CDR3, the DNA is TGTGCCAGCAGTGGGGACAGGGCCCCCGCGAACACCGGGGAGCTGTTTTTT. V usage is TRBV6-1 and J usage is TRBJ2-2; 9 bases fit TRBD1. The CDR3 extends over 17 amino acids. V trimming: 4 bases; J trimming: 0 bases; junction bases outside the gene matches: 6. Germline V gene sequence: CDR1 MNHNS, CDR2 SASEGT.

V and J are TRBV11-2 and TRBJ2-2; 14 nucleotides agree with TRBD2. Germline CDR1 reads SGHAT; CDR2 reads FQNNGV. This CDR3 has 17 residues. V dropped 6 bases and J dropped 0; count of bases not matched to a gene: 3. The CDR3 DNA reads as TGTGCCAGCAGGCGGACTAGCGGGGGGTCGAACACCGGGGAGCTGTTTTTT. Protein sequence: CASRRTSGGSNTGELFF.

The chain carries TRBV6-5 and TRBJ2-7; 10 bases are shared with TRBD1. This CDR3 has 14 amino acids. The V and J ends lost 8 bases and 6 bases, in that order; junction bases with no gene match: 10. Germline assignment: CDR1 MNHEY and CDR2 SVGAGI. CDR3 loop: CASGGTGESLEQYF. The DNA of the CDR3 is TGTGCCAGCGGGGGGACAGGGGAATCCCTCGAGCAGTACTTC.